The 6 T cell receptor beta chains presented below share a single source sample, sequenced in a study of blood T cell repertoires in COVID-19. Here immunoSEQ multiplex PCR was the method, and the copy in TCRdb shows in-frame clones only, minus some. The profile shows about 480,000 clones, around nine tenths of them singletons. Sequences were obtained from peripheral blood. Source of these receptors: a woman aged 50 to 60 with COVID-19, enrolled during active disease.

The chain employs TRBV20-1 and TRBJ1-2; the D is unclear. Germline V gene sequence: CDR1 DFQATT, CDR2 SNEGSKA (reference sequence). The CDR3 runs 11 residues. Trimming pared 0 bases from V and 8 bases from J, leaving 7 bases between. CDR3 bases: TGCAGTGCTAGAGATGCAACAGGCTACACCTTC. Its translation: CSARDATGYTF.

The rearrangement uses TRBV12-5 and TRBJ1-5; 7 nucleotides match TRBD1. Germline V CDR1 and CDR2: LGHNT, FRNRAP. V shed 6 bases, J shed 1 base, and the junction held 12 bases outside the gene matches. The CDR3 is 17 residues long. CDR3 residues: CASGPQNRGGSNQPQHF. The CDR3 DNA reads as TGTGCTAGTGGCCCGCAGAACAGGGGAGGAAGCAATCAGCCCCAGCATTTT. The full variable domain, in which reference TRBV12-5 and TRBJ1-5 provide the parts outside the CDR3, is DARVTQTPRHKVTEMGQEVTMRCQPILGHNTVFWYRQTMMQGLELLAYFRNRAPLDDSGMPKDRFSAEMPDATLATLKIQPSEPRDSAVYFCASGPQNRGGSNQPQHFGDGTRLSIL.

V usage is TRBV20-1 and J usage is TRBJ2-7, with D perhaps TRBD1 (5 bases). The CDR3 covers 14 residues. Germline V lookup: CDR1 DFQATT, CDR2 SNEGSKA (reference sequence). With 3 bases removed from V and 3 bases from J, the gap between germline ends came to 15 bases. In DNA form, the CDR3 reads TGCAGTGCTAGTAGGACATACGCAGACTACGAGCAGTACTTC. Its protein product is CSASRTYADYEQYF.

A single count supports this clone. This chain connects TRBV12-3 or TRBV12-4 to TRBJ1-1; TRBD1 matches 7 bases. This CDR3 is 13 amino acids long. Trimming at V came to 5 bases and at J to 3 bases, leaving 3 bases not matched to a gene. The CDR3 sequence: CASSRDSYTEAFF. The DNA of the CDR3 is TGTGCCAGCAGTCGGGACAGTTACACTGAAGCTTTCTTT.

In nucleotides, the CDR3 is TGCGCCAGCAGCGTGGGACAGTCCCCCTATGGCTACACCTTC. It translates to CASSVGQSPYGYTF. This sequence joins TRBV5-1 and TRBJ1-2; 7 bases map to TRBD1. Looked up from germline, CDR1 is SGHRS and CDR2 is YFSETQ. Trimming removed 4 bases from V and 4 bases from J; junction bases left unmatched: 7. This CDR3 contains 14 residues. The full variable domain, in which reference TRBV5-1 and TRBJ1-2 provide the parts outside the CDR3, is KAGVTQTPRYLIKTRGQQVTLSCSPISGHRSVSWYQQTPGQGLQFLFEYFSETQRNKGNFPGRFSGRQFSNSRSEMNVSTLELGDSALYLCASSVGQSPYGYTFGSGTRLTVV.

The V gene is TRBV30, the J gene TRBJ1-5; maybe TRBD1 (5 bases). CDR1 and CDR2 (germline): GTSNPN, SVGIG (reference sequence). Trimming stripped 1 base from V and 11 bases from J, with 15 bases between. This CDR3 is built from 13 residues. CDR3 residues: CAWSGGVRGSQHF. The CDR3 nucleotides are TGTGCCTGGAGTGGGGGGGTCCGTGGGTCCCAGCATTTT. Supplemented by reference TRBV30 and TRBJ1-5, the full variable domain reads SQTIHQWPATLVQPVGSPLSLECTVEGTSNPNLYWYRQAAGRGLQLLFYSVGIGQISSEVPQNLSASRPQDRQFILSSKKLLLSDSGFYLCAWSGGVRGSQHFGDGTRLSIL.